This T cell receptor (beta chain) was captured in a study of CD8+ T cells in alopecia areata. Following extraction, RNA underwent reverse transcription to cDNA, which served as the sequencing template. Data came from immunoSEQ multiplex PCR; TCRdb stores just in-frame clones and leaves some out. The data contain just over 30,000 clones, around two thirds of them singletons. The study, taken as a whole, reports: Higher clonality was seen in lesional scalp than in normal scalp, especially in alopecia totalis/universalis.

This CDR3 spans 12 amino acids. Deletions cut 0 bases from V and 5 bases from J, with 4 bases between. Germline V lookup: CDR1 SGHDN, CDR2 FVKESK. Of note for this clone: The antigen is not known.

Sorted out of PBMCs were CD4+ T cells and CD8+ T cells. The origin of this receptor is a human donor with alopecia areata. The V gene is TRBV14, the J gene TRBJ2-5; D is undetermined. The specimen sequenced was NKG2D-high CD8+ T cells sorted from blood. CDR3 nucleotides: TGTGCCAGCAGCCAAGATGGGGAGACCCAGTACTTC. Protein sequence: CASSQDGETQYF.